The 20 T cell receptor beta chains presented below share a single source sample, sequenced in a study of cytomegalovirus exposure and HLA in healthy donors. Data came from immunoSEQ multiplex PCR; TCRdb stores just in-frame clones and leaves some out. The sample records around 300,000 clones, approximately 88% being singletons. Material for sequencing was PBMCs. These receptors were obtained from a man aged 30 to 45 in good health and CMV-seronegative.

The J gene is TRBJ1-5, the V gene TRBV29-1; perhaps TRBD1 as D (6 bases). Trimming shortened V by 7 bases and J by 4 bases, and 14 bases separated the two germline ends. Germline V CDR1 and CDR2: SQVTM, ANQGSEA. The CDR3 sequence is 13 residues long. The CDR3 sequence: CSAKSTGNQPQHF. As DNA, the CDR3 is TGCAGCGCCAAATCTACAGGGAATCAGCCCCAGCATTTT.

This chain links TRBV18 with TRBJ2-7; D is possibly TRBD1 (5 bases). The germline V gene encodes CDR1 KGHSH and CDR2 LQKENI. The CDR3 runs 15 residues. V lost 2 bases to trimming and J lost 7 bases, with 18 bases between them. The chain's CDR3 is CASSPFSMGPQEQYF. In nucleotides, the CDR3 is TGTGCCAGCTCACCATTTTCCATGGGGCCCCAAGAGCAGTACTTC.

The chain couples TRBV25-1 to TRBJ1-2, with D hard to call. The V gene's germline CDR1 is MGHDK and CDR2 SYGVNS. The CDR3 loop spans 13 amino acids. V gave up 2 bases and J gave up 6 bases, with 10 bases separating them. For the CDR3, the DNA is TGTGCCAGCAGTGAACGGGGAGCAGATGGCTACACCTTC. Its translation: CASSERGADGYTF.

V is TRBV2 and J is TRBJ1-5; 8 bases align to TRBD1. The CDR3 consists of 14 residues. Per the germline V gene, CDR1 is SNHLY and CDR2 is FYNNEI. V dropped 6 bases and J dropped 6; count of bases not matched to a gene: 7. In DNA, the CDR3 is TGTGCCAGCAGGGGACAGGATAGGTTTCAGCCCCAGCATTTT. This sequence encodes CASRGQDRFQPQHF.

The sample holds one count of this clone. The CDR3 here is CASRGTGLNTEAFF. The CDR3 bases are TGTGCCAGCAGGGGGACAGGGTTGAACACTGAAGCTTTCTTT. This chain links TRBV7-8 with TRBJ1-1; 9 nucleotides line up with TRBD1. The germline gives CDR1 SGHVS, CDR2 FQNEAQ. Trimming cost V 6 bases and J 0 bases; bases outside gene matches: 2. The CDR3 covers 14 residues.

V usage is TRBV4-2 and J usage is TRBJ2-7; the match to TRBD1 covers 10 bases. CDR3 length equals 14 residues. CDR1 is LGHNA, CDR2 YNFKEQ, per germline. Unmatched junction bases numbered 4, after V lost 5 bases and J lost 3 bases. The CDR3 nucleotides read TGTGCCAGCAGCTTCCGGACAGGGGGCTACGAGCAGTACTTC. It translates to CASSFRTGGYEQYF.

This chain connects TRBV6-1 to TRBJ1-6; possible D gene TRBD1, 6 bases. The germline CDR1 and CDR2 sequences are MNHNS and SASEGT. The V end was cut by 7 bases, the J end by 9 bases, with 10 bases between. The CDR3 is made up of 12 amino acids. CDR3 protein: CASTDSGSPLHF. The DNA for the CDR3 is TGTGCCAGCACGGACAGCGGTTCACCCCTCCACTTT.

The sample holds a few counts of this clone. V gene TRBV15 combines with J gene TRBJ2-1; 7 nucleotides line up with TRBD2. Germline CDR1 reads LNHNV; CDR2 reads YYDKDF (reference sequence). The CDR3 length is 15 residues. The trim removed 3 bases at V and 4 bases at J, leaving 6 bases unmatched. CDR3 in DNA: TGTGCCACCAGCAGTGTGCAGGGAGGGTACAATGAGCAGTTCTTC. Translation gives CATSSVQGGYNEQFF.

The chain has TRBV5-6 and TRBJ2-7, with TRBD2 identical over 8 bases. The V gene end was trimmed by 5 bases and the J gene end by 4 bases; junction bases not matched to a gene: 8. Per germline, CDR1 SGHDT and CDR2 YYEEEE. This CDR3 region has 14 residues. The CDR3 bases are TGTGCCAGCAGGACTCGGGGGGGCCAATACGAGCAGTACTTC. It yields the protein CASRTRGGQYEQYF. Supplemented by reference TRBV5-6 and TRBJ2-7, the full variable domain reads DAGVTQSPTHLIKTRGQQVTLRCSPKSGHDTVSWYQQALGQGPQFIFQYYEEEERQRGNFPDRFSGHQFPNYSSELNVNALLLGDSALYLCASRTRGGQYEQYFGPGTRLTVT.

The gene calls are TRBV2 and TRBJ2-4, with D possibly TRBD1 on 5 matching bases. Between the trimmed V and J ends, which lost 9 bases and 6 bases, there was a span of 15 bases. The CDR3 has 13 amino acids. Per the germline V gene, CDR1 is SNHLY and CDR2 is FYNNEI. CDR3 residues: CARGPPRGNIQYF. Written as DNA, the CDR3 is TGTGCCAGAGGACCCCCAAGGGGAAACATTCAGTACTTC.

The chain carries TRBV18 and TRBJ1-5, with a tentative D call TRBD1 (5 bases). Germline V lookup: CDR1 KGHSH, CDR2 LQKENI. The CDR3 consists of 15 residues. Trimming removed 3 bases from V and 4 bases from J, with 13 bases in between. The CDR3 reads CASSPGGNPNQPQHF. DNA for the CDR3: TGTGCCAGCTCACCTGGGGGGAATCCTAATCAGCCCCAGCATTTT.

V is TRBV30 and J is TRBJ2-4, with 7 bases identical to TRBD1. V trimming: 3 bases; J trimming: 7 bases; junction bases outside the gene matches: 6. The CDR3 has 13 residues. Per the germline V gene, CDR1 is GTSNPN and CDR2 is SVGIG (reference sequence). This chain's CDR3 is CAWSETGLNIQYF. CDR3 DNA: TGTGCCTGGAGCGAGACAGGGCTGAACATTCAGTACTTC.

The CDR3 reads CASSLAGLAGGLVGDTQYF. CDR3 nucleotide sequence: TGTGCCAGCAGTTTGGCCGGACTAGCGGGGGGGTTGGTGGGAGATACGCAGTATTTT. The J gene is TRBJ2-3, the V gene TRBV27, with 15 bases that match TRBD2. This CDR3 has 19 amino acids. Per germline, CDR1 MNHEY and CDR2 SMNVEV (reference sequence). The junction had 12 bases not matched to a gene; V was cut back by 3 bases and J by 5 bases.

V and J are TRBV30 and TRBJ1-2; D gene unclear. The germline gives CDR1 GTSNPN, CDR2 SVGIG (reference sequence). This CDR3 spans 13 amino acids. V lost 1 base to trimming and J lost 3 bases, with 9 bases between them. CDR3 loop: CAWSAGGDYGYTF. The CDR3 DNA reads TGTGCCTGGAGTGCAGGCGGGGACTATGGCTACACCTTC.

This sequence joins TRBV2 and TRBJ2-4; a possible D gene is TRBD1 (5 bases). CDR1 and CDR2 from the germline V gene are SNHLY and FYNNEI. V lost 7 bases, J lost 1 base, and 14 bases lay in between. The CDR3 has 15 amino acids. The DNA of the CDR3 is TGTGCCAGCATGGAAGGGGCAGGTGCCAAAAACATTCAGTACTTC. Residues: CASMEGAGAKNIQYF.

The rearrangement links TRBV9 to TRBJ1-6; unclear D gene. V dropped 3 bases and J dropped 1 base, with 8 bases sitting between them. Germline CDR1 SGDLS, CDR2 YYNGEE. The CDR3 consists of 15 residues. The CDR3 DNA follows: TGTGCCAGCAGCGACGACAAATCCTATAATTCACCCCTCCACTTT. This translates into CASSDDKSYNSPLHF.

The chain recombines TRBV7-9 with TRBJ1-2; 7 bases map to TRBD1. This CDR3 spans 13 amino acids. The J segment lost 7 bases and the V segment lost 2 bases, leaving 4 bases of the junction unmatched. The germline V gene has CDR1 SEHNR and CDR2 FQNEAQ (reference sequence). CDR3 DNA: TGTGCCAGCAGCTTAAGGCAGGGGGGTGGCTACACCTTC. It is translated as CASSLRQGGGYTF.

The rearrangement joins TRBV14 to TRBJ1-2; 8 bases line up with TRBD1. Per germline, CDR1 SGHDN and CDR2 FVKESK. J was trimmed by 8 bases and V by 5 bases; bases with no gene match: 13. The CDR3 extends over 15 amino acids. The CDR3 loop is CASSLGQGISRGYTF. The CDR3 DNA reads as TGTGCCAGCAGCTTAGGACAGGGTATCTCTCGGGGCTACACCTTC.

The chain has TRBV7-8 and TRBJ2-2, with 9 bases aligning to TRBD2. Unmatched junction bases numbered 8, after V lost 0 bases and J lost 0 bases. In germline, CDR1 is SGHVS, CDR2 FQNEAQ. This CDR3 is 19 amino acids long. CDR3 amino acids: CASSLARSSGASNTGELFF. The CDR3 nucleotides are TGTGCCAGCAGCTTAGCGCGTTCTAGCGGGGCCTCGAACACCGGGGAGCTGTTTTTT.

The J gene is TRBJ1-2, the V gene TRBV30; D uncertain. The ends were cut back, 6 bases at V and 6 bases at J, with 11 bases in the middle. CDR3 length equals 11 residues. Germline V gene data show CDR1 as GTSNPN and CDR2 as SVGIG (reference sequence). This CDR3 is CACGVPHGYTF. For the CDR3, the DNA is TGTGCCTGCGGGGTACCCCATGGCTACACCTTC.